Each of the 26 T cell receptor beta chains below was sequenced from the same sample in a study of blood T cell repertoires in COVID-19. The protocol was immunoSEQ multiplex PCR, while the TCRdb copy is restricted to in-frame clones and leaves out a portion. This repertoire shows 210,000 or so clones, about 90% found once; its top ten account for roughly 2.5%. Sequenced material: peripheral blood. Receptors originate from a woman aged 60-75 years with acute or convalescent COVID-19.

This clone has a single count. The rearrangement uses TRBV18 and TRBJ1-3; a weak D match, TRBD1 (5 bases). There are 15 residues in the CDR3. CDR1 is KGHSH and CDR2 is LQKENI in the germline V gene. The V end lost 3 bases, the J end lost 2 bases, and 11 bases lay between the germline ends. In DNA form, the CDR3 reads TGTGCCAGCTCACCGACCCGGGGGACTGGAAACACCATATATTTT. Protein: CASSPTRGTGNTIYF.

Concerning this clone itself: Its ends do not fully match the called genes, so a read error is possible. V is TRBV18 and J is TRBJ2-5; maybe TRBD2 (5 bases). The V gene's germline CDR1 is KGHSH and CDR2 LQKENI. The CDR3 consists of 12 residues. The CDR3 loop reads CASSPLGSSVDF. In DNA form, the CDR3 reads TGTGCCAGCTCACCACTGGGGAGCTCCGTGGACTTC.

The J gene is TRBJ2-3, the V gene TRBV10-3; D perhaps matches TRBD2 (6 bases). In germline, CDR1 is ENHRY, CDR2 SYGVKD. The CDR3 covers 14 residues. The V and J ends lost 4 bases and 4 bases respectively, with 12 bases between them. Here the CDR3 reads CAISVAGRADTQYF. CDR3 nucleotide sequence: TGTGCCATCAGTGTGGCGGGACGGGCAGATACGCAGTATTTT.

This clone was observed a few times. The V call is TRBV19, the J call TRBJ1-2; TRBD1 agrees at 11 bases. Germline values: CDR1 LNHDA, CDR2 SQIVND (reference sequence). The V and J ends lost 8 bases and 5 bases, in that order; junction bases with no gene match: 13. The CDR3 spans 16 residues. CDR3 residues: CASALTGQGDPYGYTF. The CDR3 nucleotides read TGTGCCAGTGCCCTCACGGGACAGGGGGACCCATATGGCTACACCTTC.

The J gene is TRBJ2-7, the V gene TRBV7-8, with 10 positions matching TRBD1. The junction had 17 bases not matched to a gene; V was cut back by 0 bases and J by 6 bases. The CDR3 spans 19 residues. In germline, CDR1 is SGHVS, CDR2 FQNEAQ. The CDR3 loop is CASSLAKTGGALGSLEQYF. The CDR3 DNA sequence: TGTGCCAGCAGCTTAGCAAAGACAGGGGGCGCGTTAGGATCTCTCGAGCAGTACTTC.

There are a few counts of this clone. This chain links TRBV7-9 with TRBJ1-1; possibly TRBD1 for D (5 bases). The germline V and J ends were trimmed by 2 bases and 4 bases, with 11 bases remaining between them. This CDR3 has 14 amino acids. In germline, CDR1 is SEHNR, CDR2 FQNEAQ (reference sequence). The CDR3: CASSLRGRVTEAFF. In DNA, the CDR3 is TGTGCCAGCAGCTTAAGGGGAAGGGTCACTGAAGCTTTCTTT.

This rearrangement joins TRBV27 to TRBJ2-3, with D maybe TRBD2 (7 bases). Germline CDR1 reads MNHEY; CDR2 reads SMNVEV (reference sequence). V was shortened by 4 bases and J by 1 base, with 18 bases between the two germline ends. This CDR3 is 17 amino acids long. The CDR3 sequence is CASSSLLAPGGTDTQYF. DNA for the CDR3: TGTGCCAGCAGTTCGCTACTAGCGCCAGGGGGCACAGATACGCAGTATTTT.

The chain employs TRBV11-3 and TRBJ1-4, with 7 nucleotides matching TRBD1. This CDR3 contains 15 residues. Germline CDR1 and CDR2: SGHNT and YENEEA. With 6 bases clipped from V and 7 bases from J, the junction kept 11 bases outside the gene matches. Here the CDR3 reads CASSPPTGWGEKLFF. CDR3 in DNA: TGTGCCAGCAGTCCCCCGACAGGGTGGGGTGAAAAACTGTTTTTT.

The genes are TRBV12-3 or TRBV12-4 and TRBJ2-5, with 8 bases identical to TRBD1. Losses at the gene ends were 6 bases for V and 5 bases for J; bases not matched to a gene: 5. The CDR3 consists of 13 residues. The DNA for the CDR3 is TGTGCCAGCAGCCGACAGGGGCGGGAGACCCAGTACTTC. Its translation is CASSRQGRETQYF.

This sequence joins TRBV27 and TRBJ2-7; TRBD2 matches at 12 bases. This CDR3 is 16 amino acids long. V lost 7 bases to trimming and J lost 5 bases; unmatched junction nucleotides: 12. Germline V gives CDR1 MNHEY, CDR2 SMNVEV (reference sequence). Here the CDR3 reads CASNPLRLAGVNEQYF. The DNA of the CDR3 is TGTGCCAGCAATCCCCTTCGACTAGCGGGGGTCAACGAGCAGTACTTC.

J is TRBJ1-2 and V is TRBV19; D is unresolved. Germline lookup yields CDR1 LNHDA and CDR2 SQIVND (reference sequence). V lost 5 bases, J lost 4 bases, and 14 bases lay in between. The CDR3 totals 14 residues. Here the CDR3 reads CASSDGVQVYGYTF. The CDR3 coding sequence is TGTGCCAGTAGTGACGGAGTTCAAGTCTATGGCTACACCTTC.

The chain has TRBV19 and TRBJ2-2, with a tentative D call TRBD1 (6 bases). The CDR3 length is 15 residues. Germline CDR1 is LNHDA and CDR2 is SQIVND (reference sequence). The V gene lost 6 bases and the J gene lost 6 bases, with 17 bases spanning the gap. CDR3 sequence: CASRVQGYVAGELFF. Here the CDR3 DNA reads TGTGCCAGTAGAGTGCAGGGGTACGTCGCCGGGGAGCTGTTTTTT.

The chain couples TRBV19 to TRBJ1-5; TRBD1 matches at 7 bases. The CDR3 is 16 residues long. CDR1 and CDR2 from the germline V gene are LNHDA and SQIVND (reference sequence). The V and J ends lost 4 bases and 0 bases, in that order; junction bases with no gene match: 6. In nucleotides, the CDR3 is TGTGCCAGTAGTAGGGGGCAGGGGGGTAGCAATCAGCCCCAGCATTTT. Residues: CASSRGQGGSNQPQHF.

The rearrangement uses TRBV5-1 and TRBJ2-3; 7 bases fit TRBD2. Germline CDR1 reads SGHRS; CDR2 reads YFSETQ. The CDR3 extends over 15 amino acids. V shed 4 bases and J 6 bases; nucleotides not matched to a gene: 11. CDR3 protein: CASSRAGDKTDTQYF. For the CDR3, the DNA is TGCGCCAGCAGCAGGGCGGGAGATAAAACCGATACGCAGTATTTT.

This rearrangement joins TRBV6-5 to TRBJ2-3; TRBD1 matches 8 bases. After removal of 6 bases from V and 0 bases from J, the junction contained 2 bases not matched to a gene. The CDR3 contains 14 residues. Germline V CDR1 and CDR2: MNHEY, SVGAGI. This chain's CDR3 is CASRRQGSTDTQYF. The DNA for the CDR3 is TGTGCCAGCAGGAGACAGGGGAGCACAGATACGCAGTATTTT.

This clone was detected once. The CDR3 coding sequence is TGTGCCAGCAGTTACGAGGGATTGATCCGCTACGAGCAGTACTTC. Translation: CASSYEGLIRYEQYF. The chain combines TRBV6-2 or TRBV6-3 with TRBJ2-7; tentative D call: TRBD2 (5 bases). Deletions cut 2 bases from V and 3 bases from J, with 14 bases between. CDR3 length equals 15 residues. The germline gives CDR1 MNHEY, CDR2 SVGEGT.

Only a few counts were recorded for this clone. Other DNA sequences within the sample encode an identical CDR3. As DNA, the CDR3 is TGTGCCTGGAGTGTACGTGGGGCCGGGGAAAAACTGTTTTTT. This gives the protein CAWSVRGAGEKLFF. The chain links TRBV30 to TRBJ1-4; a weak D match, TRBD1 (5 bases). Germline CDR1 reads GTSNPN; CDR2 reads SVGIG (reference sequence). The CDR3 totals 14 residues. The V end was cut by 0 bases, the J end by 8 bases, with 13 bases between.

CDR3 in DNA: TGTGCCAGCAGTGTATCCTACGAGCAGTACTTC. It encodes CASSVSYEQYF. The chain joins TRBV12-3 or TRBV12-4 to TRBJ2-7; D gene unclear. With 5 bases removed from V and 1 base from J, the gap between germline ends came to 3 bases. The CDR3 is 11 amino acids.

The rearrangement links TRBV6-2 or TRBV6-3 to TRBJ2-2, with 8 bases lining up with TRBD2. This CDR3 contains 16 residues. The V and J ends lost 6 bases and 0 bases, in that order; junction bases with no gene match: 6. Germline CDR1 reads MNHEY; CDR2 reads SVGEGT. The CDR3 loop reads CASSPLLAANTGELFF. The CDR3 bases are TGTGCCAGCAGCCCTTTACTAGCGGCGAACACCGGGGAGCTGTTTTTT.

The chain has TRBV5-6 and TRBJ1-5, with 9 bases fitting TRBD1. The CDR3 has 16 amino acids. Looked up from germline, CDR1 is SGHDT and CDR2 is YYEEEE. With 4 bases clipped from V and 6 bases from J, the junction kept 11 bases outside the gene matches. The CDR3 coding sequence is TGTGCCAGCAGCCCGTTCACAGGGGGCCAAGGTCAGCCCCAGCATTTT. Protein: CASSPFTGGQGQPQHF. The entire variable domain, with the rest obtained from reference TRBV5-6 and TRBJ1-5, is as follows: DAGVTQSPTHLIKTRGQQVTLRCSPKSGHDTVSWYQQALGQGPQFIFQYYEEEERQRGNFPDRFSGHQFPNYSSELNVNALLLGDSALYLCASSPFTGGQGQPQHFGDGTRLSIL.

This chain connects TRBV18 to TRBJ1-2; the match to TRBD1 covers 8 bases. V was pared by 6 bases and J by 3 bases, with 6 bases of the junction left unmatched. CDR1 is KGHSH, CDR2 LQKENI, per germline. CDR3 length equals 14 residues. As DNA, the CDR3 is TGTGCCAGCTCCCGCGAACAGGGGGACTATGGCTACACCTTC. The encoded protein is CASSREQGDYGYTF.

This CDR3 is CASSRAGSGNTIYF. In DNA form, the CDR3 reads TGCGCCAGCAGCCGCGCAGGATCCGGAAACACCATATATTTT. V gene TRBV5-1 combines with J gene TRBJ1-3; D ambiguous. V was shortened by 4 bases and J by 4 bases, with 12 bases between the two germline ends. The germline CDR1 and CDR2 sequences are SGHRS and YFSETQ. The CDR3 has 14 residues.

The CDR3 is CASSLVRDNYEQYF. The DNA of the CDR3 is TGTGCCAGCAGCTTAGTCCGGGACAACTACGAGCAGTACTTC. This chain connects TRBV7-9 to TRBJ2-7, with D possibly TRBD1 on 6 matching bases. The germline V gene encodes CDR1 SEHNR and CDR2 FQNEAQ (reference sequence). The CDR3 consists of 14 residues. V shed 1 base and J shed 3 bases, with 10 bases lying between them.

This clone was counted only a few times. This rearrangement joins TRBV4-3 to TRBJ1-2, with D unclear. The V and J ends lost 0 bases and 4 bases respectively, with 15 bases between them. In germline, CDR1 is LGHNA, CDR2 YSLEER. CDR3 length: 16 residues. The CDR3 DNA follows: TGCGCCAGCAGCCAAGATCGGTCAGGATCGGTCTATGGCTACACCTTC. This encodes CASSQDRSGSVYGYTF.

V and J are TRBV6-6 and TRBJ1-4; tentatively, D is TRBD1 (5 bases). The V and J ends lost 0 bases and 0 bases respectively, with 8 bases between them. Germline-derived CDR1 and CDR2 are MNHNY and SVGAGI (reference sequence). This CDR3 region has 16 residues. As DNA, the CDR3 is TGTGCCAGCAGTTACTCGGCGACAGCAACTAATGAAAAACTGTTTTTT. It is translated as CASSYSATATNEKLFF.

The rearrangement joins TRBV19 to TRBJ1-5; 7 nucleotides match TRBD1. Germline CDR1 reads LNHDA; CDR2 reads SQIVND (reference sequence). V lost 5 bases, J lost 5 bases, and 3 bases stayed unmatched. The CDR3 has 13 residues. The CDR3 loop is CASSFQGDQPQHF. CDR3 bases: TGTGCCAGTAGTTTTCAGGGGGATCAGCCCCAGCATTTT.